The source of this T cell receptor beta chain is a study of breast tumors, draining lymph nodes, adjacent tissues. Study-level findings and limits: That most tumor T cells come from lymph nodes remained unproven. Luminal-like breast cancer showed significantly greater tumor-nontumor repertoire similarity than basal-like breast cancer did. Most tumor T cells seemingly derive from lymph node, then expand in tumor. Compared with lymph nodes, tumors were less diverse; compared with nontumor tissue, more.

Germline assignment: CDR1 SGHRS and CDR2 YFSETQ. The CDR3 covers 15 residues. V dropped 0 bases and J dropped 7 bases, with 13 bases sitting between them. Axillary draining lymph nodes of breast cancer patients supplied the node samples. TCRdb itself ran the multiplex PCR reads through MiXCR, one entry per CDR3 protein. The data show more than 100,000 distinct CDR3 sequences, with about 22% seen just once and around 2.6% held by the top ten. This clonotype was observed at least ten times. No antigen is known for it. The V gene is TRBV5-1, the J gene TRBJ1-4; the D gene is possibly TRBD1 (6 bases). The sequence derives from a female donor with breast cancer. Some clones in this sample may be carry-over from other donors' samples. The specimen was axillary lymph node tissue. CDR3: CASSLDAGVGEKLFF. The CDR3 DNA is TGCGCCAGCAGCTTGGATGCAGGGGTGGGTGAAAAACTGTTTTTT. Drawing the rest from reference TRBV5-1 and TRBJ1-4, the complete variable domain is KAGVTQTPRYLIKTRGQQVTLSCSPISGHRSVSWYQQTPGQGLQFLFEYFSETQRNKGNFPGRFSGRQFSNSRSEMNVSTLELGDSALYLCASSLDAGVGEKLFFGSGTQLSVL.